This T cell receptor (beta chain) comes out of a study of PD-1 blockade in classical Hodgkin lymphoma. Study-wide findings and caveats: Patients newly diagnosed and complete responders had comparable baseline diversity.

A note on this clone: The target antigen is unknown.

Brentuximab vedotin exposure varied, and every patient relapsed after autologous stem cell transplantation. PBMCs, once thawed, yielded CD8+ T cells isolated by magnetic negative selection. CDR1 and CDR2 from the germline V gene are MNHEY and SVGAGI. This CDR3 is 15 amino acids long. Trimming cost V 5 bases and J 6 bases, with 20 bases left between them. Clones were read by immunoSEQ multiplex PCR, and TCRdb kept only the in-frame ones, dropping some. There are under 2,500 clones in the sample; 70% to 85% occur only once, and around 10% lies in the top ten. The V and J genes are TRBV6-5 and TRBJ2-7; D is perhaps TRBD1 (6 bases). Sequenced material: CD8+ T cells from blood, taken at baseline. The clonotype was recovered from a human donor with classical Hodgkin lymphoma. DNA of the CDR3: TGTGCCAGCAGTCGGTCAGGGGAAAGGCCCATCGAGCAGTACTTC. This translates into CASSRSGERPIEQYF.